This T cell receptor beta chain derives from a study of cytotoxic CD8 clonotypes in ibrutinib-treated CLL. Broader study findings: Few clonotypes were public, and these shrank or held steady under treatment.

The ends lost 6 bases at V and 0 bases at J; junction bases unmatched: 7. Per germline, CDR1 KGHSH and CDR2 LQKENI. The CDR3 covers 16 residues. Produced via immunoSEQ multiplex PCR; TCRdb's table is partial and in-frame only. The sample lists about 140,000 clones, about 72% occurring once. As concerns this clone: Antigen specificity is unknown.

Sequences were derived from PBMCs, sampled after 12 months of ibrutinib treatment. The sequence came from a human donor with chronic lymphocytic leukemia. The rearrangement uses TRBV18 and TRBJ2-2, with 7 bases that match TRBD1. CDR3 bases: TGTGCCAGCTCTCGAGGACAGGAGACGAACACCGGGGAGCTGTTTTTT. Encoded protein: CASSRGQETNTGELFF.